The 10 T cell receptor beta chains presented below share a single source sample, sequenced in a study of immune cell composition in non-small cell lung cancer. The normal lung sample lay at least 3 cm, and maximally far, from the tumour. Here immunoSEQ multiplex PCR was the method, and the copy in TCRdb shows in-frame clones only, minus some. This sample has around 10,000 clones, with about 80% found just once. The sequencing sample was made of non-adjacent lung tissue. These TCRs come from a human donor with non-small cell lung cancer.

This clone has a handful of counts. V and J are TRBV4-1 and TRBJ1-2; weak D call: TRBD1 (5 bases). CDR1 is MGHRA and CDR2 is YSYEKL in the germline V gene. Trimming left V 1 base short and J 4 bases short, with 7 bases between. The length of the CDR3 is 13 residues. CDR3 sequence (DNA): TGCGCCAGCAGCCAAGGACAGACCTATGGCTACACCTTC. This translates into CASSQGQTYGYTF.

The CDR3: CASSLPGGGDTEAFF. The CDR3, as DNA: TGTGCCAGCAGCTTACCCGGAGGAGGGGACACTGAAGCTTTCTTT. The chain employs TRBV5-4 and TRBJ1-1, with a weak D call TRBD1 (5 bases). The germline V gene has CDR1 SGHNT and CDR2 YYREEE (reference sequence). V was clipped by 2 bases and J by 3 bases, with 14 bases between them. The CDR3 consists of 15 residues.

This clone was counted only a few times. The rearrangement links TRBV9 to TRBJ1-2; D gene ambiguous. The V end lost 0 bases, the J end lost 8 bases, and 11 bases lay between the germline ends. The CDR3 is 13 residues long. In germline, CDR1 is SGDLS, CDR2 YYNGEE. The CDR3 sequence: CASSVGGPRGYTF. In DNA form, the CDR3 reads TGTGCCAGCAGCGTAGGAGGACCGAGGGGCTACACCTTC. The full variable domain, completed using reference TRBV9 and TRBJ1-2, is DSGVTQTPKHLITATGQRVTLRCSPRSGDLSVYWYQQSLDQGLQFLIQYYNGEERAKGNILERFSAQQFPDLHSELNLSSLELGDSALYFCASSVGGPRGYTFGSGTRLTVV.

This chain connects TRBV5-4 to TRBJ1-2; weak D call: TRBD1 (6 bases). The CDR3 is 14 residues long. Between the trimmed V and J ends, which lost 4 bases and 5 bases, there was a span of 15 bases. Germline CDR1 SGHNT, CDR2 YYREEE (reference sequence). CDR3 DNA sequence: TGTGCCAGCAGCCCAGACAGGACGGGGTATGGCTACACCTTC. Translating it yields CASSPDRTGYGYTF.

The chain joins TRBV29-1 to TRBJ1-1; 9 bases map to TRBD1. Trimming at V came to 6 bases and at J to 1 base, leaving 6 bases not matched to a gene. CDR1 and CDR2 (germline): SQVTM, ANQGSEA. The length of the CDR3 is 14 residues. CDR3 protein: CSVRDRAANTEAFF. CDR3 in DNA: TGCAGCGTCCGGGACAGGGCGGCGAACACTGAAGCTTTCTTT.

The J gene is TRBJ2-5, the V gene TRBV5-1, with no clear D. CDR1 and CDR2 (germline): SGHRS, YFSETQ. The CDR3 is 11 residues long. Trimming took 2 bases from V and 1 from J, leaving 0 bases between them. The chain's CDR3 is CASSFQETQYF. The CDR3 DNA follows: TGCGCCAGCAGCTTCCAAGAGACCCAGTACTTC.

The gene calls are TRBV7-6 and TRBJ2-3; perhaps TRBD2 as D (6 bases). Germline V gene sequence: CDR1 SGHVS, CDR2 FNYEAQ. The V and J ends lost 2 bases and 4 bases respectively, with 10 bases between them. This CDR3 contains 14 residues. Written as DNA, the CDR3 is TGTGCCAGCAGCTTAATCCTAGCGTCAGATACGCAGTATTTT. It is translated as CASSLILASDTQYF.

This chain connects TRBV6-1 to TRBJ1-5; D remains unclear. Per the germline V gene, CDR1 is MNHNS and CDR2 is SASEGT. Trimming cost V 2 bases and J 0 bases, with 5 bases left between them. The CDR3 consists of 14 residues. CDR3 nucleotides: TGTGCCAGCAGTGAATTGGATAGCAATCAGCCCCAGCATTTT. Amino acids: CASSELDSNQPQHF.

The chain carries TRBV5-1 and TRBJ2-5; 7 bases match TRBD1. The germline V gene has CDR1 SGHRS and CDR2 YFSETQ. The CDR3 contains 14 residues. The V segment lost 5 bases and the J segment 3 bases; nucleotides outside the gene matches: 7. CDR3 sequence reads: CASSHNTGEETQYF. The CDR3 bases are TGCGCCAGCAGTCATAATACAGGGGAAGAGACCCAGTACTTC.

The J gene is TRBJ2-5, the V gene TRBV7-3; D gene ambiguous. V gave up 5 bases and J gave up 5 bases, with 15 bases separating them. The CDR3 contains 14 residues. Germline CDR1 is SGHTA and CDR2 is FQGTGA. The CDR3 loop reads CASSILGPGETQYF. The DNA for the CDR3 is TGTGCCAGCAGCATCCTTGGCCCTGGGGAGACCCAGTACTTC.